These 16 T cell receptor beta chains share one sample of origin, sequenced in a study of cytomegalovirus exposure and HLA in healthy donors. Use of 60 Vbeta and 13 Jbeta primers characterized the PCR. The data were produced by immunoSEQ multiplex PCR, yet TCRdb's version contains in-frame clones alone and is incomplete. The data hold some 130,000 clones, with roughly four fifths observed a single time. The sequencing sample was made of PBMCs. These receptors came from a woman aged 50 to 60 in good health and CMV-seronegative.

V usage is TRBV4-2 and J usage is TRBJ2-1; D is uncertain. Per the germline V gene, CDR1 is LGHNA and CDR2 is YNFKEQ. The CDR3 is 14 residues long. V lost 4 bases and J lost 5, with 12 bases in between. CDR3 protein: CASSRRTLDNEQFF. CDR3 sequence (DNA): TGTGCCAGCAGCCGCCGAACTCTAGACAATGAGCAGTTCTTC.

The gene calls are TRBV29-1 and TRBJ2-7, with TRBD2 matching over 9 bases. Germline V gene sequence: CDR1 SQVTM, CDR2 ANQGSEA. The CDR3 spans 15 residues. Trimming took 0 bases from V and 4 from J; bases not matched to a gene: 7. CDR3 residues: CSVEDRAGGPYEQYF. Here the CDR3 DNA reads TGCAGCGTTGAAGATAGAGCGGGAGGTCCGTACGAGCAGTACTTC.

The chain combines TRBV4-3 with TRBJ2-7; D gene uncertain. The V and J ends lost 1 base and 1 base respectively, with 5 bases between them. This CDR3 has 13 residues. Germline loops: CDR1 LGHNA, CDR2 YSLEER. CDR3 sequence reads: CASSQVRSYEQYF. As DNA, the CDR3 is TGCGCCAGCAGCCAAGTCCGGTCCTACGAGCAGTACTTC.

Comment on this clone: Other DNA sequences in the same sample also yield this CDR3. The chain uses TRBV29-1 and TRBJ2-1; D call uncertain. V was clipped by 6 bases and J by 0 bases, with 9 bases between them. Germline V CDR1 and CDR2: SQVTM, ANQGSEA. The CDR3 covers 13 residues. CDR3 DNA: TGCAGCGTCGGCGGAAGCTCCTACAATGAGCAGTTCTTC. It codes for CSVGGSSYNEQFF.

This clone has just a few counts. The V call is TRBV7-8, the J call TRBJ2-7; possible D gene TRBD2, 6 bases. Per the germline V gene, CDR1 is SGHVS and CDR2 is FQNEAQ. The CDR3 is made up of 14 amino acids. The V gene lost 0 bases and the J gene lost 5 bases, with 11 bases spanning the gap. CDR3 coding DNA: TGTGCCAGCAGCTTAGCGCGGAGGGGAGACGAGCAGTACGTC. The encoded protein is CASSLARRGDEQYV.

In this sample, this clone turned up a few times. DNA for the CDR3: TGCGCCAGCAGCGTTACTAGCGGGAGGGACACAGATACGCAGTATTTT. Translating gives CASSVTSGRDTDTQYF. The chain is built from TRBV4-3 and TRBJ2-3; 13 positions agree with TRBD2. The CDR3 is made up of 16 amino acids. Germline V CDR1 and CDR2: LGHNA, YSLEER. Unmatched junction bases numbered 4, after V lost 5 bases and J lost 2 bases.

The CDR3 DNA sequence: TGTGCCAGCAGCCGACTTCGTAAGGGGGCGGGTCAGCCCCAGCATTTT. Its translation is CASSRLRKGAGQPQHF. The genes are TRBV9 and TRBJ1-5, with 7 bases that match TRBD1. The CDR3 spans 16 residues. After removal of 4 bases from V and 6 bases from J, the junction contained 13 bases not matched to a gene. In germline, CDR1 is SGDLS, CDR2 YYNGEE. Using reference TRBV9 and TRBJ1-5 for the parts outside the CDR3, the full variable domain is DSGVTQTPKHLITATGQRVTLRCSPRSGDLSVYWYQQSLDQGLQFLIQYYNGEERAKGNILERFSAQQFPDLHSELNLSSLELGDSALYFCASSRLRKGAGQPQHFGDGTRLSIL.

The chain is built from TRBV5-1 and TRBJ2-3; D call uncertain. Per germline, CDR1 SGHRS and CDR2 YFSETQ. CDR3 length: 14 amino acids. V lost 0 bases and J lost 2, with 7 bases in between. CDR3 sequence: CASSLAHSTDTQYF. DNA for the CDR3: TGCGCCAGCAGCTTGGCCCATTCCACAGATACGCAGTATTTT.

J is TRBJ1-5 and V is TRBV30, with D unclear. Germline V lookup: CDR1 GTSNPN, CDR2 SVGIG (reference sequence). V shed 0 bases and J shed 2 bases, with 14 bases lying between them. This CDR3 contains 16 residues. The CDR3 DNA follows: TGTGCCTGGAGTGTGGGTCCCGGGAGGCGCAATCAGCCCCAGCATTTT. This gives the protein CAWSVGPGRRNQPQHF.

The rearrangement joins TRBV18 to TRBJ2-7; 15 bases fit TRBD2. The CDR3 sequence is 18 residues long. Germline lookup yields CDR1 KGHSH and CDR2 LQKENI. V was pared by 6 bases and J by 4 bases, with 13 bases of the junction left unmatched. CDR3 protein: CASSPGTSGRTIAYEQYF. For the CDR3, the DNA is TGTGCCAGCTCGCCCGGGACTAGCGGGAGGACGATAGCTTACGAGCAGTACTTC. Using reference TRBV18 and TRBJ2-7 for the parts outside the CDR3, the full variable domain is NAGVMQNPRHLVRRRGQEARLRCSPMKGHSHVYWYRQLPEEGLKFMVYLQKENIIDESGMPKERFSAEFPKEGPSILRIQQVVRGDSAAYFCASSPGTSGRTIAYEQYFGPGTRLTVT.

Here the CDR3 reads CAWSVSRVTDTQYF. CDR3 nucleotide sequence: TGTGCCTGGAGTGTATCACGGGTCACAGATACGCAGTATTTT. The genes are TRBV30 and TRBJ2-3; D remains ambiguous. Trimming pared 0 bases from V and 2 bases from J, leaving 9 bases between. Germline CDR1 GTSNPN, CDR2 SVGIG (reference sequence). The CDR3 is 14 amino acids.

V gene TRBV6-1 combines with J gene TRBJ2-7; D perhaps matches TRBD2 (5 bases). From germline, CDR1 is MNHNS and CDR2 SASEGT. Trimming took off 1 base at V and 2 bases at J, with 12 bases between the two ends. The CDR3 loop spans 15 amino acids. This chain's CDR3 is CASSEGAGRTYEQYF. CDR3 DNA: TGTGCCAGCAGTGAAGGCGCGGGTCGAACCTACGAGCAGTACTTC.

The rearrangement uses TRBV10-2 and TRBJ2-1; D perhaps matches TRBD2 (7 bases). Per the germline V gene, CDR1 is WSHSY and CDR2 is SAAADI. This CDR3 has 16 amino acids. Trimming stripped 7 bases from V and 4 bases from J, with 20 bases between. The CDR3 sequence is CASTLGASGRYNEQFF. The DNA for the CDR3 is TGCGCCAGCACCCTGGGGGCTAGCGGAAGATACAATGAGCAGTTCTTC.

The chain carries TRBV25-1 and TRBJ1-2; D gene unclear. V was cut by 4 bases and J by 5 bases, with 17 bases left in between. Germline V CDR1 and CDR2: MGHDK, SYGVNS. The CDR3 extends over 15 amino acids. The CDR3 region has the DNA TGTGCCAGCAGTGGGGCGGGCCAGGAGAGGTATGGCTACACCTTC. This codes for CASSGAGQERYGYTF.

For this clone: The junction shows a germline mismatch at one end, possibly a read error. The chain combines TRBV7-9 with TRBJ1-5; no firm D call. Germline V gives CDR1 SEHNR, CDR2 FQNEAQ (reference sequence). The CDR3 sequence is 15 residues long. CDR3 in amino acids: CSSSLLSEKNQPQNF. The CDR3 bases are TGTTCCAGCAGCTTACTAAGCGAAAAGAATCAGCCCCAGAATTTT. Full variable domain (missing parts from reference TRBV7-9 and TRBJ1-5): DTGVSQNPRHKITKRGQNVTFRCDPISEHNRLYWYRQTLGQGPEFLTYFQNEAQLEKSRLLSDRFSAERPKGSFSTLEIQRTEQGDSAMYLCSSSLLSEKNQPQNFGDGTRLSIL.

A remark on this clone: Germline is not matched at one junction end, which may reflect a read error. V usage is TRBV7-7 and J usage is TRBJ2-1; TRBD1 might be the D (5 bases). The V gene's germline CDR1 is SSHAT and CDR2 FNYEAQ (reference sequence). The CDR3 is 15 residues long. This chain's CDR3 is CASSLDGAPTDEQFF. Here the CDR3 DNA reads TGTGCTAGCAGCTTAGACGGCGCTCCGACAGATGAGCAGTTCTTC.